Below are 16 T cell receptor beta chains sequenced from a single sample in a study of T cell repertoires in cytomegalovirus infection. TCRdb re-derived calls from the reads in MiXCR, one entry per CDR3 protein. Here the sample spans about 51,000 distinct CDR3 sequences, roughly a fifth being singletons. These receptors have no identified antigens. The source material was CD8+ T cells from cultured PBMCs, sampled from culture after CMV antigen stimulation. Source of these receptors: a human donor in good health (CMV status not recorded). Some clones in this sample may be carry-over from other donors' samples.

Only one count was recorded for this clonotype. The chain combines TRBV5-4 with TRBJ2-5; D might be TRBD2 (6 bases). The CDR3 is 14 amino acids. Germline V gene sequence: CDR1 SGHNT, CDR2 YYREEE (reference sequence). Between the trimmed V and J ends, which lost 1 base and 0 bases, there was a span of 7 bases. CDR3 in amino acids: CASSLSSDQETQYF. CDR3 bases: TGTGCCAGCAGCTTGTCTAGCGACCAAGAGACCCAGTACTTC.

This clonotype turned up a few times. The chain is built from TRBV7-2 and TRBJ1-2; D gene ambiguous. CDR3 length: 14 amino acids. V lost 1 base, J lost 4 bases, and 10 bases lay in between. Germline-derived CDR1 and CDR2 are SGHTA and FQGNSA. The CDR3 region is CASSLDSAGYGYTF. For the CDR3, the DNA is TGTGCCAGCAGCTTAGACAGCGCGGGCTATGGCTACACCTTC.

This clonotype has a handful of counts. CDR3 DNA sequence: TGTGCCACCGAAAGGACAGGGGTCGGGGAGACCCAGTACTTC. The encoded protein is CATERTGVGETQYF. V and J are TRBV12-3 or TRBV12-4 and TRBJ2-5; 9 nucleotides align to TRBD1. V shed 10 bases and J 5 bases; nucleotides not matched to a gene: 11. The CDR3 totals 14 residues.

The rearrangement joins TRBV12-3 or TRBV12-4 to TRBJ2-7; weak D call: TRBD1 (6 bases). The CDR3 sequence is 15 residues long. The ends were cut back, 5 bases at V and 0 bases at J, with 14 bases in the middle. The CDR3: CASSIRQASSYEQYF. The CDR3 bases are TGTGCCAGCAGTATCCGACAGGCGAGCTCCTACGAGCAGTACTTC.

This clonotype was picked up many times. The chain uses TRBV5-5 and TRBJ1-5; D remains ambiguous. The CDR3 has 17 amino acids. Trimming left V 2 bases short and J 0 bases short, with 15 bases between. CDR1 is SGHKS, CDR2 YYEKEE, per germline (reference sequence). The CDR3 is CASSFSWVPSSNQPQHF. CDR3 nucleotides: TGTGCCAGCAGCTTTTCCTGGGTCCCTAGTAGCAATCAGCCCCAGCATTTT.

This clonotype was seen a handful of times. The CDR3 nucleotides read TGTGCCACCAGCAGCCCCGGGACTAGCGGGAGAAGGACAGATACGCAGTATTTT. Encoded protein: CATSSPGTSGRRTDTQYF. This chain joins TRBV15 and TRBJ2-3; the match to TRBD2 covers 14 bases. This CDR3 is 18 amino acids long. V lost 3 bases, J lost 3 bases, and 8 bases stayed unmatched. Germline V CDR1 and CDR2: LNHNV, YYDKDF (reference sequence).

This clonotype was detected only a few times. The gene calls are TRBV14 and TRBJ1-2; TRBD1 matches 7 bases. The CDR3 totals 12 residues. V shed 4 bases and J 10 bases; nucleotides not matched to a gene: 6. The germline V gene has CDR1 SGHDN and CDR2 FVKESK. CDR3 sequence reads: CASSPGQTYYTF. CDR3 DNA sequence: TGTGCCAGCAGCCCGGGACAGACTTACTACACCTTC.

This clonotype was counted only a few times. The CDR3 here is CASSVQGGANVLTF. CDR3 in DNA: TGTGCCAGCAGCGTCCAAGGTGGGGCCAACGTCCTGACTTTC. V gene TRBV9 combines with J gene TRBJ2-6; no reliable D call. Germline V gene lookup returns CDR1 SGDLS and CDR2 YYNGEE. V gave up 2 bases and J gave up 3 bases, with 6 bases separating them. The CDR3 runs 14 residues.

The chain links TRBV11-1 to TRBJ2-1, with TRBD2 as a possible D gene (5 bases). V was shortened by 5 bases and J by 9 bases, with 8 bases between the two germline ends. The germline CDR1 and CDR2 sequences are SGHAT and FQDESV (reference sequence). CDR3 size: 11 residues. CDR3 in amino acids: CASSPGGEQFF. The CDR3 coding sequence is TGTGCCAGCAGCCCCGGAGGTGAGCAGTTCTTC. The variable domain in full, with the rest retrieved from reference TRBV11-1 and TRBJ2-1, is EAEVAQSPRYKITEKSQAVAFWCDPISGHATLYWYRQILGQGPELLVQFQDESVVDDSQLPKDRFSAERLKGVDSTLKIQPAELGDSAMYLCASSPGGEQFFGPGTRLTVL.

This clonotype was counted a few times. This chain joins TRBV7-2 and TRBJ2-3, with 9 positions matching TRBD1. Germline CDR1 is SGHTA and CDR2 is FQGNSA. The CDR3 has 16 residues. V gave up 4 bases and J gave up 1 base; unmatched junction bases: 6. DNA for the CDR3: TGTGCCAGCAGCTCCCAACAGGGGGCTGGCACAGATACGCAGTATTTT. Protein sequence: CASSSQQGAGTDTQYF.

CDR3 protein: CASSEGSYNEQFF. Written as DNA, the CDR3 is TGTGCCAGCAGTGAGGGCTCCTACAATGAGCAGTTCTTC. The V gene is TRBV6-4, the J gene TRBJ2-1; D is undetermined. Deletions cut 3 bases from V and 0 bases from J, with 3 bases between. Per the germline V gene, CDR1 is MRHNA and CDR2 is SNTAGT. The CDR3 has 13 amino acids.

The J gene is TRBJ2-7, the V gene TRBV7-2; tentative D call: TRBD1 (6 bases). This CDR3 is 14 amino acids long. Looked up from germline, CDR1 is SGHTA and CDR2 is FQGNSA. V shed 5 bases and J shed 2 bases, with 13 bases lying between them. CDR3 sequence (DNA): TGTGCCAGCAGCAAACAGGGTTTCCCCTACGAGCAGTACTTC. Amino acid sequence: CASSKQGFPYEQYF.

This clonotype was counted a few times. The chain uses TRBV2 and TRBJ2-7, with D perhaps TRBD1 or TRBD2 (5 bases each). The V gene's germline CDR1 is SNHLY and CDR2 FYNNEI. V dropped 11 bases and J dropped 3 bases, with 14 bases sitting between them. This CDR3 spans 12 amino acids. The CDR3 loop reads CAGGNMVYEQYF. Written as DNA, the CDR3 is TGTGCCGGGGGAAATATGGTCTACGAGCAGTACTTC.

The sample holds a few counts of this clonotype. The chain combines TRBV15 with TRBJ1-2, with 7 positions matching TRBD1. J was trimmed by 0 bases and V by 0 bases; bases with no gene match: 7. Germline values: CDR1 LNHNV, CDR2 YYDKDF (reference sequence). This CDR3 comprises 17 residues. The CDR3 protein is CATSRDLGQATNYGYTF. CDR3 DNA: TGTGCCACCAGCAGAGATCTTGGACAGGCCACTAACTATGGCTACACCTTC.

The sample holds a few counts of this clonotype. V usage is TRBV7-9 and J usage is TRBJ2-1; weak D call: TRBD1 (5 bases). Trimming pared 0 bases from V and 3 bases from J, leaving 9 bases between. The length of the CDR3 is 15 residues. Germline values: CDR1 SEHNR, CDR2 FQNEAQ (reference sequence). Here the CDR3 DNA reads TGTGCCAGCAGCTTAGCGGACATTAACTACAATGAGCAGTTCTTC. Its translation is CASSLADINYNEQFF.

V is TRBV12-3 or TRBV12-4 and J is TRBJ2-4; 15 bases are a match to TRBD2. The CDR3 loop spans 20 amino acids. V lost 6 bases and J lost 0; bases outside the gene matches: 12. CDR3 nucleotide sequence: TGTGCCAGCAGGTCGGACCGGGGACTAGCGGGAGGACTAGCCAAAAACATTCAGTACTTC. Translated: CASRSDRGLAGGLAKNIQYF.